Sequencing of this T cell receptor beta chain was carried out in a study of T cells in Graves' hyperthyroidism and ophthalmopathy. RNA transcripts provided the source from which TCR beta CDR3 regions were amplified. The HTBI primer set served for first-round RT-PCR of the TCR CDR3. TCRdb fed the multiplex PCR reads into MiXCR, producing one record per CDR3 protein. The table shows a few hundred thousand distinct CDR3 sequences, with approximately 14% occurring only once. This clonotype showed up many times. Its antigen is currently unknown. Whole-study results and caveats: A model of 13 V-J features distinguished ophthalmopathy from stable hyperthyroidism.

The receptor was isolated from a woman aged 50 to 65 with Graves' hyperthyroidism that later progressed to Graves' ophthalmopathy. Sequenced input: blood.

Here the CDR3 DNA reads TGTGCCAGCAGTGAAGGGGACAAGGAGCAGTACTTC. Translation gives CASSEGDKEQYF. The V gene is TRBV2, the J gene TRBJ2-7; possible D gene TRBD1, 6 bases. The CDR3 loop spans 12 amino acids. V was cut by 1 base and J by 7 bases, with 8 bases left in between. Germline V gives CDR1 SNHLY, CDR2 FYNNEI.